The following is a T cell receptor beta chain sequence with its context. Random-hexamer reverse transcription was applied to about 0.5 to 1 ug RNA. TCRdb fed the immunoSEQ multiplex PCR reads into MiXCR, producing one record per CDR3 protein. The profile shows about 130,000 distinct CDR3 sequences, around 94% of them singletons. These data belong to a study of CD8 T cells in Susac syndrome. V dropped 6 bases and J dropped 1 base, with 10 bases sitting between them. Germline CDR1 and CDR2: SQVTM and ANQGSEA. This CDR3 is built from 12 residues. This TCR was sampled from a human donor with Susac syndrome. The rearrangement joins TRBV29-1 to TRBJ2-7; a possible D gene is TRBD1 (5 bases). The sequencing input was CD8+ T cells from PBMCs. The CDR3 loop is CSVLTASYEQYF. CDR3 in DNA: TGCAGCGTCTTGACAGCATCCTACGAGCAGTACTTC.